The 29 T cell receptor beta chains below all came from one sample that was sequenced in a study of response to subunit inactivated influenza vaccine. TCRdb called the RT-PCR reads again in MiXCR, with one record for every CDR3 protein. The sample carries approximately 700,000 distinct CDR3 sequences, about 15% recorded once. This sample comprised PBMCs from blood, obtained 14 days before vaccination. Receptor source: a man aged 45-65 years who received an inactivated influenza vaccine.

This clonotype has just a few counts. V is TRBV7-8 and J is TRBJ1-4; TRBD1 matches 8 bases. The germline V gene has CDR1 SGHVS and CDR2 FQNEAQ. The CDR3 totals 14 residues. J was trimmed by 11 bases and V by 4 bases; bases with no gene match: 9. The DNA for the CDR3 is TGTGCCAGCAGCTCCAGGGGGCGCGATGGGAAACTGTTTTTT. It codes for CASSSRGRDGKLFF.

This clonotype occurred a few times. V is TRBV28 and J is TRBJ2-7; 10 bases agree with TRBD1. Trimming took 5 bases from V and 2 from J; bases not matched to a gene: 12. Germline V gives CDR1 MDHEN, CDR2 SYDVKM. The CDR3 sequence is 17 residues long. The CDR3 bases are TGTGCCAGCAGTCCCCGACCCCCGGGACAGGGGCCCTACGAGCAGTACTTC. Protein product: CASSPRPPGQGPYEQYF.

The V gene is TRBV7-8, the J gene TRBJ2-2; the D gene is possibly TRBD1 (6 bases). The CDR3 loop spans 15 amino acids. Trimming pared 5 bases from V and 6 bases from J, leaving 16 bases between. Germline-derived CDR1 and CDR2 are SGHVS and FQNEAQ. Written as DNA, the CDR3 is TGTGCCAGCAGCCAGGGGACGGGTGGGTCCGGGGAGCTGTTTTTT. Amino acid sequence: CASSQGTGGSGELFF.

The sample holds a few counts of this clonotype. The chain combines TRBV7-2 with TRBJ1-1; D uncertain. CDR3 length: 14 amino acids. The V gene lost 2 bases and the J gene lost 6 bases, with 13 bases spanning the gap. Germline V gives CDR1 SGHTA, CDR2 FQGNSA. This CDR3 is CASSLWADTPEAFF. The CDR3, as DNA: TGTGCCAGCAGCTTATGGGCAGACACCCCTGAAGCTTTCTTT.

The table lists this clonotype with a few counts. This rearrangement joins TRBV6-1 to TRBJ2-3, with D possibly being TRBD2 (5 bases). The CDR3 runs to 17 residues. V lost 2 bases, J lost 2 bases, and 17 bases lay in between. Germline CDR1 reads MNHNS; CDR2 reads SASEGT. CDR3 in amino acids: CASSERVGGQTTDTQYF. In DNA form, the CDR3 reads TGTGCCAGCAGTGAACGGGTCGGAGGTCAAACCACAGATACGCAGTATTTT.

The rearrangement uses TRBV30 and TRBJ2-2, with a possible D match to TRBD2 (5 bases). The germline V gene has CDR1 GTSNPN and CDR2 SVGIG (reference sequence). This CDR3 comprises 14 residues. V lost 0 bases and J 7 bases, leaving 12 bases between the germline ends. CDR3 coding DNA: TGTGCCTGGAGTGTACTAGTTGGTATCGGGGAGCTGTTTTTT. Protein product: CAWSVLVGIGELFF.

This clonotype was found many times. The chain links TRBV20-1 to TRBJ2-1; unclear D gene. CDR1 DFQATT and CDR2 SNEGSKA come from the germline V gene (reference sequence). The CDR3 is made up of 12 amino acids. The ends were cut back, 3 bases at V and 5 bases at J, with 8 bases in the middle. The CDR3 spells CSARGSDNEQFF. Here the CDR3 DNA reads TGCAGTGCTAGGGGCTCGGACAATGAGCAGTTCTTC.

The rearrangement links TRBV7-2 to TRBJ2-3; D is ambiguous. Germline CDR1 is SGHTA and CDR2 is FQGNSA. The V end was cut by 5 bases, the J end by 1 base, with 7 bases between. The CDR3 is 13 amino acids. As DNA, the CDR3 is TGTGCCAGCAGCCAGGCCCGCACAGATACGCAGTATTTT. Translating gives CASSQARTDTQYF.

This clonotype occurred a few times. The V call is TRBV20-1, the J call TRBJ2-7, with D tentatively TRBD2 (5 bases). With 2 bases removed from V and 4 bases from J, the gap between germline ends came to 12 bases. The CDR3 length is 13 residues. Germline V gives CDR1 DFQATT, CDR2 SNEGSKA (reference sequence). The CDR3 reads CSARSEVGYEQYF. The DNA of the CDR3 is TGCAGTGCTAGATCGGAGGTGGGTTACGAGCAGTACTTC.

The chain employs TRBV10-3 and TRBJ2-3, with 9 bases identical to TRBD2. The CDR3 is made up of 14 amino acids. Trimming removed 9 bases from V and 2 bases from J; junction bases left unmatched: 6. Germline assignment: CDR1 ENHRY and CDR2 SYGVKD. CDR3 loop: CAMKRGADTDTQYF. The DNA of the CDR3 is TGTGCCATGAAGCGGGGGGCCGACACAGATACGCAGTATTTT.

The rearrangement joins TRBV10-3 to TRBJ1-3; a possible D gene is TRBD1 (5 bases). Trimming removed 11 bases at V and 2 bases at J, with 16 bases between. This CDR3 has 14 amino acids. CDR1 and CDR2 from the germline V gene are ENHRY and SYGVKD. CDR3 DNA sequence: TGTGCCGTAACCCCAGGGACCGCTGGAAACACCATATATTTT. Protein product: CAVTPGTAGNTIYF.

At least ten counts were recorded for this clonotype. Here the CDR3 DNA reads TGTGCCAGCAGCTTTCCGGACAGGGTGGGCGATGAGCAGTTCTTC. As protein: CASSFPDRVGDEQFF. V is TRBV11-2 and J is TRBJ2-1; 8 bases are shared with TRBD1. This CDR3 is built from 15 residues. Germline V gives CDR1 SGHAT, CDR2 FQNNGV. V lost 3 bases and J lost 8; bases outside the gene matches: 9.

The chain couples TRBV10-3 to TRBJ2-1; TRBD2 agrees at 8 bases. V lost 0 bases, J lost 7 bases, and 5 bases stayed unmatched. CDR1 is ENHRY, CDR2 SYGVKD, per germline. The CDR3 contains 15 residues. The CDR3, as DNA: TGTGCCATCAGTGAGTCCGGGCGGGGGGCGAATGAGCAGTTCTTC. Translating gives CAISESGRGANEQFF.

This clonotype was observed at least ten times. The V gene is TRBV28, the J gene TRBJ2-2; 8 positions match TRBD2. The CDR3 runs 15 residues. Germline V lookup: CDR1 MDHEN, CDR2 SYDVKM. Losses at the gene ends were 7 bases for V and 4 bases for J; bases not matched to a gene: 8. The CDR3 loop is CASIPGGMSTGELFF. CDR3 DNA: TGTGCCAGCATCCCGGGAGGGATGAGCACCGGGGAGCTGTTTTTT.

This clonotype is a singleton in its sample. This chain links TRBV5-1 with TRBJ2-5; 8 bases are shared with TRBD1. The CDR3 contains 15 residues. The germline V gene has CDR1 SGHRS and CDR2 YFSETQ. The V segment lost 0 bases and the J segment 5 bases; nucleotides outside the gene matches: 6. In nucleotides, the CDR3 is TGCGCCAGCAGCTTGGTACAGGGGGTGGCGGAGACCCAGTACTTC. It is translated as CASSLVQGVAETQYF.

The chain links TRBV6-5 to TRBJ2-7, with 8 positions matching TRBD1. The CDR3 extends over 14 amino acids. Germline CDR1 and CDR2: MNHEY and SVGAGI. Trimming took 2 bases from V and 5 from J; bases not matched to a gene: 5. The CDR3: CASSYARTGHEQYF. As DNA, the CDR3 is TGTGCCAGCAGTTACGCGAGGACAGGGCACGAGCAGTACTTC.

This clonotype was picked up many times. The rearrangement joins TRBV7-2 to TRBJ2-7, with a tentative D call TRBD2 (5 bases). V was clipped by 5 bases and J by 10 bases, with 15 bases between them. This CDR3 has 12 residues. The V gene's germline CDR1 is SGHTA and CDR2 FQGNSA. The CDR3 region is CASSPQEGLQYF. CDR3 bases: TGTGCCAGCAGCCCTCAAGAAGGACTTCAGTACTTC.

The V call is TRBV5-1, the J call TRBJ2-7; 12 nucleotides line up with TRBD1. The germline V gene has CDR1 SGHRS and CDR2 YFSETQ. The CDR3 totals 16 residues. Losses at the gene ends were 5 bases for V and 2 bases for J; bases not matched to a gene: 8. CDR3 amino acids: CASRGTGGFGAYEQYF. The DNA for the CDR3 is TGCGCCAGCAGAGGGACAGGGGGCTTTGGGGCCTACGAGCAGTACTTC.

This sequence joins TRBV12-3 or TRBV12-4 and TRBJ2-5; D may be TRBD2 (6 bases). There are 14 residues in the CDR3. Trimming took 5 bases from V and 1 from J, leaving 11 bases between them. The CDR3 bases are TGTGCCAGCAGTCCGGGACTGATCCAAGAGACCCAGTACTTC. Amino acid sequence: CASSPGLIQETQYF.

This clonotype was observed at least ten times. The rearrangement uses TRBV7-9 and TRBJ2-2; 9 bases fit TRBD2. The CDR3 consists of 15 residues. CDR1 is SEHNR, CDR2 FQNEAQ, per germline (reference sequence). The trim removed 3 bases at V and 4 bases at J, leaving 3 bases unmatched. The DNA of the CDR3 is TGTGCCAGCAGCTTTACTAGCGGGTTCACCGGGGAGCTGTTTTTT. Translating it yields CASSFTSGFTGELFF.

This clonotype was detected only a few times. This rearrangement joins TRBV27 to TRBJ1-4; 8 positions match TRBD1. Germline loops: CDR1 MNHEY, CDR2 SMNVEV (reference sequence). Trimming took 6 bases from V and 6 from J; bases not matched to a gene: 6. The CDR3 is 14 residues long. The CDR3 nucleotides are TGTGCCAGCAGCCGACAGGGGTCGGATGAAAAACTGTTTTTT. This gives the protein CASSRQGSDEKLFF.

This clonotype was recorded many times. The J gene is TRBJ2-3, the V gene TRBV7-2; D possibly corresponds to TRBD2 (6 bases). Germline V gene lookup returns CDR1 SGHTA and CDR2 FQGNSA. This CDR3 comprises 12 residues. V was pared by 5 bases and J by 11 bases, with 14 bases between. The DNA for the CDR3 is TGTGCCAGCAGCACCACTAGCATGGAGCAGTATTTT. Protein product: CASSTTSMEQYF.

This chain joins TRBV20-1 and TRBJ2-7; D is perhaps TRBD1 (6 bases). The germline V gene encodes CDR1 DFQATT and CDR2 SNEGSKA (reference sequence). CDR3 length equals 15 residues. V was trimmed by 0 bases and J by 4 bases, leaving 16 bases between them. CDR3 loop: CSARDTYRASYEQYF. The DNA for the CDR3 is TGCAGTGCTAGAGATACGTACAGGGCGTCTTACGAGCAGTACTTC.

The chain links TRBV29-1 to TRBJ2-3; 10 nucleotides line up with TRBD1. This CDR3 has 15 residues. Per germline, CDR1 SQVTM and CDR2 ANQGSEA. J was trimmed by 1 base and V by 3 bases; bases with no gene match: 4. The CDR3, as DNA: TGCAGCGTTGATCCGGGGACAGGGGGCACAGATACGCAGTATTTT. This encodes CSVDPGTGGTDTQYF.

In its sample, this clonotype was seen once. The rearrangement links TRBV20-1 to TRBJ2-3; D not resolved. V was cut by 0 bases and J by 0 bases, with 7 bases left in between. Germline V gene data show CDR1 as DFQATT and CDR2 as SNEGSKA (reference sequence). The CDR3 totals 14 residues. The CDR3: CSARDWRSTDTQYF. The CDR3, as DNA: TGCAGTGCTAGAGATTGGCGGAGCACAGATACGCAGTATTTT.

This clonotype came up a few times. The rearrangement joins TRBV6-2 or TRBV6-3 to TRBJ2-1; the D is unclear. The CDR3 has 18 amino acids. Germline values: CDR1 MNHEY, CDR2 SVGEGT. Between the trimmed V and J ends, which lost 5 bases and 5 bases, there was a span of 25 bases. The CDR3, as DNA: TGTGCCAGCAGTCAAGTTTACAGCCTCACCCGAACAAACAATGAGCAGTTCTTC. It codes for CASSQVYSLTRTNNEQFF.

V usage is TRBV20-1 and J usage is TRBJ2-1; 9 positions match TRBD2. The germline CDR1 and CDR2 sequences are DFQATT and SNEGSKA (reference sequence). CDR3 length: 15 amino acids. After removal of 6 bases from V and 4 bases from J, the junction contained 10 bases not matched to a gene. As DNA, the CDR3 is TGCAGTGCAAGTAAAAATAGCGGGGGTTACAATGAGCAGTTCTTC. It specifies CSASKNSGGYNEQFF.

This clonotype occurred many times. The chain combines TRBV5-1 with TRBJ1-1; possible D gene TRBD1, 5 bases. The V end lost 6 bases, the J end lost 0 bases, and 9 bases lay between the germline ends. The CDR3 totals 13 residues. Germline loops: CDR1 SGHRS, CDR2 YFSETQ. The CDR3 DNA sequence: TGCGCCAGCACTCAGGGCGTGAACACTGAAGCTTTCTTT. Residues: CASTQGVNTEAFF.

The chain is built from TRBV10-3 and TRBJ2-7; TRBD1 aligns across 9 bases. This CDR3 is 14 amino acids long. V lost 2 bases, J lost 4 bases, and 3 bases stayed unmatched. Germline CDR1 is ENHRY and CDR2 is SYGVKD. The CDR3 spells CAISENRGPYEQYF. In nucleotides, the CDR3 is TGTGCCATCAGTGAGAACAGGGGGCCTTACGAGCAGTACTTC.